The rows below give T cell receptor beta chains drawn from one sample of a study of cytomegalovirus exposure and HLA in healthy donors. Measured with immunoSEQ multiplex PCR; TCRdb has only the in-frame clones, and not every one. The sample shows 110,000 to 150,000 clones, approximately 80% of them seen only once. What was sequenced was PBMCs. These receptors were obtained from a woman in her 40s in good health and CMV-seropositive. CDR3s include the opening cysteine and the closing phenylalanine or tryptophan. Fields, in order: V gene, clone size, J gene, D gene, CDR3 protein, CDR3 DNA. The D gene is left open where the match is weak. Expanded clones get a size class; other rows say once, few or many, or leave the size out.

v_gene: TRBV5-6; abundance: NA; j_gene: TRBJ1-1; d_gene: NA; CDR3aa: CASSLEQGRAFF; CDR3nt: TGTGCCAGCAGCTTGGAGCAGGGTAGGGCTTTCTTT
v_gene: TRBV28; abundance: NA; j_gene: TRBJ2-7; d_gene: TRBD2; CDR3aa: CAIKRGTGSYEQYF; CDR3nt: TGTGCCATCAAGCGGGGGACCGGCTCCTACGAGCAGTACTTC
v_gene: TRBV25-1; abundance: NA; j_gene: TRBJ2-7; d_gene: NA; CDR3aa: CASSVTGTYEQYF; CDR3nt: TGTGCCAGCAGTGTAACAGGGACCTACGAGCAGTACTTC
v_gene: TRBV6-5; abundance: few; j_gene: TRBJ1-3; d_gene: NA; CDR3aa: CASSPTAGTIYF; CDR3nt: TGTGCCAGCAGTCCCACCGCGGGGACCATATATTTT
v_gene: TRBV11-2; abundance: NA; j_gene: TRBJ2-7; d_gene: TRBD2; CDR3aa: CASSLGLADTYEQYF; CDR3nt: TGTGCCAGCAGCTTGGGACTAGCGGACACCTACGAGCAGTACTTC
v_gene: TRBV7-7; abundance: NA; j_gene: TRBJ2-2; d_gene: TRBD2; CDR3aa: CASSPFGTSNTGELFF; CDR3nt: TGTGCCAGCAGCCCCTTTGGGACTAGCAACACCGGGGAGCTGTTTTTT
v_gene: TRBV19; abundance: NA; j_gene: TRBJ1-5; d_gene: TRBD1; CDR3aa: CASSIVQGAQSNQPQHF; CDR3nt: TGTGCCAGTAGTATAGTCCAGGGGGCGCAAAGCAATCAGCCCCAGCATTTT
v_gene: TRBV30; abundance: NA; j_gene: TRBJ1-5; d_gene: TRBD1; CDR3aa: CACVGDRGNQPQHF; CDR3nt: TGTGCCTGCGTGGGGGACAGAGGCAATCAGCCCCAGCATTTT
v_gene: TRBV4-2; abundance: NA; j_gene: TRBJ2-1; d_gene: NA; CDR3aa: CASSQDPRGDEQFF; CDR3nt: TGTGCCAGCAGCCAAGATCCCAGGGGAGATGAGCAGTTCTTC
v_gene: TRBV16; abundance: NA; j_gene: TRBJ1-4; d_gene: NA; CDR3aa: CASSLTGAQEKLFF; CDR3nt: TGTGCCAGCAGCCTGACAGGAGCGCAGGAAAAACTGTTTTTT
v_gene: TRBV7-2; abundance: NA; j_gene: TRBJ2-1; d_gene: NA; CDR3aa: CASSLGGGSYNEQFF; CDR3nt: TGTGCCAGCAGCTTAGGTGGAGGTTCCTACAATGAGCAGTTCTTC
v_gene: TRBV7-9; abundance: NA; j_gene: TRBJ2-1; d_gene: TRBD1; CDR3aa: CASSSQTGSSYNEQFF; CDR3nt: TGTGCCAGCAGCTCACAGACAGGGAGCTCCTACAATGAGCAGTTCTTC
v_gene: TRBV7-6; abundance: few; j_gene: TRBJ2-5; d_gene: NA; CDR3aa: CASSRETGFLETQYF; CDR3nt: TGTGCCAGCAGCCGTGAAACAGGGTTTCTAGAGACCCAGTACTTC
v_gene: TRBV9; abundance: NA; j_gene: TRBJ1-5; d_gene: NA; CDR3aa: CASSVDIGNQPQHF; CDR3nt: TGTGCCAGCAGCGTCGACATAGGCAATCAGCCCCAGCATTTT
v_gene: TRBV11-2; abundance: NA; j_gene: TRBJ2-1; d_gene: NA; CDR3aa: CASSFSGSNEQFF; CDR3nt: TGTGCCAGCAGCTTTTCAGGGTCTAATGAGCAGTTCTTC
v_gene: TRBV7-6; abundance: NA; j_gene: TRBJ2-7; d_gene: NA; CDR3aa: CASSLTSYEQYF; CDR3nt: TGTGCCAGCAGCTTGACTAGTTACGAGCAGTACTTC
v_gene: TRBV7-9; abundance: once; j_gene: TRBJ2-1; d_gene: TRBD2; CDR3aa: CASSFGSSGDEQFF; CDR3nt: TGTGCCAGCAGCTTTGGGTCTAGCGGGGATGAGCAGTTCTTC
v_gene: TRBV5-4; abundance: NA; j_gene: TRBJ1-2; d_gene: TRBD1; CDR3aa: CASSSGGRDYGYTF; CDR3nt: TGTGCCAGCAGCTCAGGGGGACGGGACTATGGCTACACCTTC
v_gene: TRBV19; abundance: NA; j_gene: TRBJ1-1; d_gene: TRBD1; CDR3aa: CASRRTGTTEAFF; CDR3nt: TGTGCCAGTAGGCGGACAGGGACTACTGAAGCTTTCTTT
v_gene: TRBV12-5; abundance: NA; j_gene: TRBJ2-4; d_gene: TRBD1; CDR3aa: CASGLWVPGQKNIQYF; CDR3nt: TGTGCTAGTGGTTTGTGGGTCCCGGGACAGAAAAACATTCAGTACTTC
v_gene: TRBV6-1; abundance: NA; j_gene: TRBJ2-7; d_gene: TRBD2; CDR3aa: CASRVAGGSYEQYF; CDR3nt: TGTGCCAGCAGGGTTGCGGGAGGCTCCTACGAGCAGTACTTC
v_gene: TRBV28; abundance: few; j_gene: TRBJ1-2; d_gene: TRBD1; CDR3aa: CASSGGTGRGRGYTF; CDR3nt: TGTGCCAGCAGTGGGGGGACAGGACGGGGCAGGGGCTACACCTTC
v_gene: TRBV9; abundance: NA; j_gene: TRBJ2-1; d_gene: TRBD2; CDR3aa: CASSAQGLAGSSYNGQFF; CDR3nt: TGTGCCAGCAGCGCCCAAGGACTAGCGGGGAGCTCCTACAATGGGCAGTTCTTC
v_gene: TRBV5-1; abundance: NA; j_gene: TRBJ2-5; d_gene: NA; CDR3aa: CASSLELAETQYF; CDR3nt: TGCGCCAGCAGCTTGGAGCTAGCAGAGACCCAGTACTTC
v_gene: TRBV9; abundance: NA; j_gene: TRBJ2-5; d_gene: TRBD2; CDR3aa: CASSVDERGGLRETQYF; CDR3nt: TGTGCCAGCAGCGTAGACGAGCGGGGGGGTCTCAGGGAGACCCAGTACTTC
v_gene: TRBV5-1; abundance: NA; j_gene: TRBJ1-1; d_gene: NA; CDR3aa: CASSSSSREDTEAFF; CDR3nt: TGCGCCAGCAGCTCCTCTAGTAGAGAGGACACTGAAGCTTTCTTT
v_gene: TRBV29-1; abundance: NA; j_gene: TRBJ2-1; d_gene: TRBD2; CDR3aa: CSAPGLAGQEQFF; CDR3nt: TGCAGCGCACCGGGACTAGCGGGCCAAGAGCAGTTCTTC
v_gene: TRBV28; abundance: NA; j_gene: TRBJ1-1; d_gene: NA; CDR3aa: CASRSRLSPGRNTEAFF; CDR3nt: TGTGCCAGCAGATCTCGACTTTCCCCGGGGAGGAACACTGAAGCTTTCTTT
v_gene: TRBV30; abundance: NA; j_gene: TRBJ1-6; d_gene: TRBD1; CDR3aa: CASSEGADSPLHF; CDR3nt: TGTGCCTCCTCTGAGGGGGCGGATTCACCCCTCCACTTT
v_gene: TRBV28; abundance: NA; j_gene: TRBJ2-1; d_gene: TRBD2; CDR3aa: CASRRESSYNEQFF; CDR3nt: TGTGCCAGCAGGCGGGAGAGCTCCTACAATGAGCAGTTCTTC
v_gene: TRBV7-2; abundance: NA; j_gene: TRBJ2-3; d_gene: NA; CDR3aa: CASSSYNSGTDTQYF; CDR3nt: TGTGCCAGCAGCTCTTATAATAGCGGAACAGATACGCAGTATTTT
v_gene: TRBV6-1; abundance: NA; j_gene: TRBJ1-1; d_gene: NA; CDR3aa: CASSAQAGSTTEAFF; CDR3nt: TGTGCCAGCAGTGCCCAGGCCGGAAGTACCACTGAAGCTTTCTTT
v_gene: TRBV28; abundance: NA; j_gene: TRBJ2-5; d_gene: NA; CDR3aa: CASSAYRRRGEETQYF; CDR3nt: TGTGCCAGCAGTGCCTACCGTAGAAGGGGCGAAGAGACCCAGTACTTC
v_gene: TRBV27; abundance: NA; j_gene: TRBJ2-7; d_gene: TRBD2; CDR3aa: CASSFSGGEREQYF; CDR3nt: TGTGCCAGCAGTTTCAGCGGGGGGGAGAGGGAGCAGTACTTC